The source of this T cell receptor (beta chain) is a study of a mutant IDH1 vaccine in newly diagnosed glioma. Turning to the study itself: At weeks 1, 3, 5, 7, 11, 15, 19 and 23, patients received a vaccination, eight in all. Vaccine administration was initiated 4-6 weeks following radiotherapy alone, or with temozolomide cycles.

On this clone: What it binds is not known.

Time point described: week 23, last vaccination. It was 300 ug of mutant IDH1 20-mer peptide that made up each vaccine dose, given with topical imiquimod. This CDR3 has 14 residues. V was pared by 6 bases and J by 7 bases, with 3 bases of the junction left unmatched. CDR1 is LNHDA and CDR2 is SQIVND in the germline V gene (reference sequence). Sequencing used immunoSEQ multiplex PCR; TCRdb keeps in-frame clones, though not all of them. Among tens of thousands of clones listed, about four fifths were seen once. Study outcomes and limitations: Seemingly, top peripheral T cell clonotype changes bore no relation to pseudoprogression.

This clonotype was obtained from a man aged 40-49 years with glioma. The sequencing here drew on PBMCs, taken from a glioma patient whose treatment included an IDH1 peptide vaccine. The chain links TRBV19 to TRBJ1-6; TRBD1 matches at 10 bases. The CDR3 DNA reads TGTGCCAGTAGAAGGGACAGGGGAAATTCACCCCTCCACTTT. Its protein is CASRRDRGNSPLHF.